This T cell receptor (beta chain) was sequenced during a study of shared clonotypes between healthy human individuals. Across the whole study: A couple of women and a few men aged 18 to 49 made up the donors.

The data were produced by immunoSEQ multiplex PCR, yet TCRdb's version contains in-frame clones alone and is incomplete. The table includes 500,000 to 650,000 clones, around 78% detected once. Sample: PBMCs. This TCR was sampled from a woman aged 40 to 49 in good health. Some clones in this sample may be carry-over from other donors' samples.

Written as DNA, the CDR3 is TGCGCCAGCTCGGCTATGGTAATGAACACTGAAGCTTTCTTT. Translated: CASSAMVMNTEAFF. The chain combines TRBV10-2 with TRBJ1-1; unclear D gene. V was shortened by 8 bases and J by 0 bases, with 13 bases between the two germline ends. Germline V CDR1 and CDR2: WSHSY, SAAADI. This CDR3 has 14 amino acids.